A selection of T cell receptor beta chains follows, all from one sample in a study of T-cell reconstitution after alpha-beta-depleted transplantation in children. MiXCR, applied by TCRdb to the PCR reads, yields one record per CDR3 protein. This sample has approximately 1,000,000 distinct CDR3 sequences, with about 31% found just once. The sequenced sample was PBMCs, mostly from graft donor cells, obtained 360 days after TCRalphabeta/CD19-depleted stem cell transplant. The receptor set was obtained from a boy in the first two years of life who had a stem cell transplant for SCID, so the T cells may come from the graft donor. The CDR3 runs from the conserved cysteine through the conserved F or W. Each record gives: V gene, CDR3 length, D gene, clone size, J gene, CDR3 DNA, CDR3 protein. The D gene is left open where the match is weak. The size of a clone is reported for some rows only, either as once, few or many, or as a class for expanded clones.

v_gene: TRBV5-1
len: 14
d_gene: .
abundance: .
j_gene: TRBJ2-3
CDR3nt: TGCGCCAGCAGCCTCAGGTCCGTCACAGATACGCAGTATTTT
CDR3aa: CASSLRSVTDTQYF

v_gene: TRBV10-3
len: 17
d_gene: TRBD2
abundance: few
j_gene: TRBJ2-1
CDR3nt: TGTGCCATCAGTGTGGGCAGCGGGGTGGGCTCCTACAATGAGCAGTTCTTC
CDR3aa: CAISVGSGVGSYNEQFF

v_gene: TRBV4-1
len: 15
d_gene: .
abundance: .
j_gene: TRBJ2-3
CDR3nt: TGCGCCAGCAGCCGTCGGTTGGGCAATTCAGATACGCAGTATTTT
CDR3aa: CASSRRLGNSDTQYF

v_gene: TRBV4-2
len: 17
d_gene: .
abundance: .
j_gene: TRBJ2-3
CDR3nt: TGTGCCAGCAGCCAAGATCGGATGAGGTTGAGCACAGATACGCAGTATTTT
CDR3aa: CASSQDRMRLSTDTQYF

v_gene: TRBV7-2
len: 14
d_gene: TRBD2
abundance: few
j_gene: TRBJ2-3
CDR3nt: TGTGCCAGCAGCGTGCGGGGGGGGCCTGGTACGCAGTATTTT
CDR3aa: CASSVRGGPGTQYF

v_gene: TRBV30
len: 16
d_gene: TRBD2
abundance: few
j_gene: TRBJ2-3
CDR3nt: TGTGCCTGGAGTGTAGCGGGGGGGCCTCGAACAGATACGCAGTATTTT
CDR3aa: CAWSVAGGPRTDTQYF

v_gene: TRBV28
len: 14
d_gene: .
abundance: many
j_gene: TRBJ1-4
CDR3nt: TGTGCCAGCAGTTCCAGGGGAGGGGGTGAAAAACTGTTTTTT
CDR3aa: CASSSRGGGEKLFF

v_gene: TRBV7-8
len: 15
d_gene: TRBD1
abundance: .
j_gene: TRBJ2-3
CDR3nt: TGTGCCAGCGGAGGACAGGGGACGAACACAGATACGCAGTATTTT
CDR3aa: CASGGQGTNTDTQYF

v_gene: TRBV4-3
len: 14
d_gene: .
abundance: .
j_gene: TRBJ2-1
CDR3nt: TGCGCCAGCAGCTGGTCGGCTTCCTACAATGAGCAGTTCTTC
CDR3aa: CASSWSASYNEQFF

v_gene: TRBV12-3/TRBV12-4
len: 14
d_gene: .
abundance: few
j_gene: TRBJ2-2
CDR3nt: TGTGCCAGCAGTTTAGGTAGTTACGCCGGGGAGCTGTTTTTT
CDR3aa: CASSLGSYAGELFF

v_gene: TRBV4-1
len: 15
d_gene: .
abundance: few
j_gene: TRBJ2-1
CDR3nt: TGCGCCAGCAGCCAAGAAACGAGGACCATAAATGAGCAGTTCTTC
CDR3aa: CASSQETRTINEQFF

v_gene: TRBV6-5
len: 16
d_gene: TRBD2
abundance: few
j_gene: TRBJ2-2
CDR3nt: TGTGCCAGCACCCCTCATAGCGGGGGTGGCACCGGGGAGCTGTTTTTT
CDR3aa: CASTPHSGGGTGELFF

v_gene: TRBV5-1
len: 12
d_gene: .
abundance: .
j_gene: TRBJ2-3
CDR3nt: TGCGCCAGCAGTGGCGGCTGGGATACGCAGTATTTT
CDR3aa: CASSGGWDTQYF

v_gene: TRBV5-5
len: 15
d_gene: .
abundance: .
j_gene: TRBJ2-7
CDR3nt: TGTGCCAGCAGCTCCCGGCACGCCGGATCAAACGAGCAGTACTTC
CDR3aa: CASSSRHAGSNEQYF

v_gene: TRBV5-1
len: 19
d_gene: TRBD2
abundance: few
j_gene: TRBJ2-1
CDR3nt: TGCGCCAGCAGCGGGAGACTAGCGGGGGCCGACCACTCCTACAATGAGCAGTTCTTC
CDR3aa: CASSGRLAGADHSYNEQFF

v_gene: TRBV12-3/TRBV12-4
len: 16
d_gene: .
abundance: few
j_gene: TRBJ2-4
CDR3nt: TGTGCCAGCAGTGGACAGCAGCAACTAGCCAAAAACATTCAGTACTTC
CDR3aa: CASSGQQQLAKNIQYF

v_gene: TRBV12-3/TRBV12-4
len: 13
d_gene: .
abundance: few
j_gene: TRBJ2-5
CDR3nt: TGTGCCAGCAGCGCCCAGACGAGTGGGACCCAGTACTTC
CDR3aa: CASSAQTSGTQYF

v_gene: TRBV6-1
len: 16
d_gene: TRBD2
abundance: once
j_gene: TRBJ2-3
CDR3nt: TGTGCCAGCAAGGCACTAGCGGGGGGAGCCACAGATACGCAGTATTTT
CDR3aa: CASKALAGGATDTQYF

v_gene: TRBV5-1
len: 13
d_gene: .
abundance: .
j_gene: TRBJ2-5
CDR3nt: TGCGCCAGCAGCTTGGGGGATGCGGAGACCCAGTACTTC
CDR3aa: CASSLGDAETQYF

v_gene: TRBV10-3
len: 14
d_gene: TRBD1
abundance: .
j_gene: TRBJ2-7
CDR3nt: TGTGCCATCAGTGAGGGACAGGGCACGTACGAGCAGTACTTC
CDR3aa: CAISEGQGTYEQYF

v_gene: TRBV4-1
len: 15
d_gene: .
abundance: few
j_gene: TRBJ2-3
CDR3nt: TGCGCCAGCAGCCCGATGCGGCATAGCACAGATACGCAGTATTTT
CDR3aa: CASSPMRHSTDTQYF

v_gene: TRBV7-9
len: 12
d_gene: .
abundance: .
j_gene: TRBJ1-1
CDR3nt: TGTGCCAGCAGGTTCTTGGGCACTGAAGCTTTCTTT
CDR3aa: CASRFLGTEAFF

v_gene: TRBV5-6
len: 15
d_gene: .
abundance: few
j_gene: TRBJ1-1
CDR3nt: TGTGCCAGCAGCTGGAACAGGCTTCTGAACACTGAAGCTTTCTTT
CDR3aa: CASSWNRLLNTEAFF

v_gene: TRBV6-4
len: 14
d_gene: .
abundance: .
j_gene: TRBJ2-1
CDR3nt: TGTGCCAGCAGTAAAGGATTCGGGGTCAATGAGCAGTTCTTC
CDR3aa: CASSKGFGVNEQFF

v_gene: TRBV2
len: 15
d_gene: .
abundance: .
j_gene: TRBJ2-7
CDR3nt: TGTGCCACCTCCCTAATCACAGGGACCCCCTACGAGCAGTACTTC
CDR3aa: CATSLITGTPYEQYF

v_gene: TRBV5-1
len: 16
d_gene: .
abundance: few
j_gene: TRBJ2-1
CDR3nt: TGCGCCAGCAGCTTGGAAGGGGGAGGCTCCTACAATGAGCAGTTCTTC
CDR3aa: CASSLEGGGSYNEQFF

v_gene: TRBV6-1
len: 16
d_gene: .
abundance: .
j_gene: TRBJ2-6
CDR3nt: TGTGCCAGCATGACGGAACTTACCTCTGGGGCCAACGTCCTGACTTTC
CDR3aa: CASMTELTSGANVLTF

v_gene: TRBV27
len: 17
d_gene: TRBD2
abundance: .
j_gene: TRBJ2-1
CDR3nt: TGTGCCAGCAGGCAGACCCAACTAGCGGGGGGGAAAAATGAGCAGTTCTTC
CDR3aa: CASRQTQLAGGKNEQFF

v_gene: TRBV7-9
len: 17
d_gene: TRBD1
abundance: many
j_gene: TRBJ1-1
CDR3nt: TGTGCCAGCAGCTCCCCAATCGGGGGGGACAGAATATTTGAAGCTTTCTTT
CDR3aa: CASSSPIGGDRIFEAFF

v_gene: TRBV20-1
len: 16
d_gene: .
abundance: few
j_gene: TRBJ2-3
CDR3nt: TGCAGTGCTACCCAACCGGGACTTAGGAGCACAGATACGCAGTATTTT
CDR3aa: CSATQPGLRSTDTQYF

v_gene: TRBV15
len: 17
d_gene: .
abundance: few
j_gene: TRBJ2-1
CDR3nt: TGTGCCACCAGCAGAGCCTTCTTACTAGCCGCTTACAATGAGCAGTTCTTC
CDR3aa: CATSRAFLLAAYNEQFF

v_gene: TRBV29-1
len: 13
d_gene: TRBD1
abundance: .
j_gene: TRBJ1-1
CDR3nt: TGCAGCGGCCGACAGGGAAGGGACACTGAAGCTTTCTTT
CDR3aa: CSGRQGRDTEAFF

v_gene: TRBV5-1
len: 15
d_gene: TRBD2
abundance: .
j_gene: TRBJ2-3
CDR3nt: TGCGCCAGCGGCCCCGGGAGGCCGGTCACAGATACGCAGTATTTT
CDR3aa: CASGPGRPVTDTQYF

v_gene: TRBV7-2
len: 21
d_gene: .
abundance: .
j_gene: TRBJ1-5
CDR3nt: TGTGCCAGCAGCTTAGCGCGCTTGTGGGGCGAGATCTCCCTTAGCAATCAGCCCCAGCATTTT
CDR3aa: CASSLARLWGEISLSNQPQHF

v_gene: TRBV7-9
len: 16
d_gene: .
abundance: many
j_gene: TRBJ2-7
CDR3nt: TGTGCCAGCAGCTTATCGAGCGAGGGGGGGATCTACGAGCAGTACTTC
CDR3aa: CASSLSSEGGIYEQYF

v_gene: TRBV20-1
len: 14
d_gene: TRBD2
abundance: .
j_gene: TRBJ2-7
CDR3nt: TGCAGTGCTAAGAGACTAGCGGGGGGCTACGAGCAGTACTTC
CDR3aa: CSAKRLAGGYEQYF

v_gene: TRBV12-3/TRBV12-4
len: 14
d_gene: .
abundance: .
j_gene: TRBJ1-2
CDR3nt: TGTGCCAGCAGTCCAAGACAGGCTGCAAAGAGCTACACCTTC
CDR3aa: CASSPRQAAKSYTF

v_gene: TRBV3-1
len: 13
d_gene: TRBD1
abundance: few
j_gene: TRBJ1-1
CDR3nt: TGTGCCAGCAGCCAAAGCCGACAGGGGGCCGCTTTCTTT
CDR3aa: CASSQSRQGAAFF

v_gene: TRBV20-1
len: 14
d_gene: .
abundance: .
j_gene: TRBJ2-7
CDR3nt: TGCAGTGCTAGTTTTGGAGGGAACTCCTACGAGCAGTACTTC
CDR3aa: CSASFGGNSYEQYF

v_gene: TRBV7-2
len: 15
d_gene: TRBD2
abundance: few
j_gene: TRBJ2-3
CDR3nt: TGTGCCAGCAGCTCCGGACTAGCGGGGTGGAAAACGCAGTATTTT
CDR3aa: CASSSGLAGWKTQYF

v_gene: TRBV24-1
len: 15
d_gene: TRBD1
abundance: few
j_gene: TRBJ2-5
CDR3nt: TGTGCCACCAGTGATCGGACAGGGGGCTTGGAGACCCAGTACTTC
CDR3aa: CATSDRTGGLETQYF

v_gene: TRBV5-1
len: 17
d_gene: .
abundance: few
j_gene: TRBJ2-1
CDR3nt: TGCGCCAGCAGCTTGGAGGTTCGGGCCCCACCTTACAATGAGCAGTTCTTC
CDR3aa: CASSLEVRAPPYNEQFF

v_gene: TRBV7-6
len: 14
d_gene: .
abundance: .
j_gene: TRBJ1-6
CDR3nt: TGTGCCAGCAGCTTAGCGCGGGAAGCCTCACCCCTCCACTTT
CDR3aa: CASSLAREASPLHF

v_gene: TRBV4-3
len: 15
d_gene: .
abundance: .
j_gene: TRBJ2-2
CDR3nt: TGCGCCAGCAGCAGGAGGGGGCCCTACACCGGGGAGCTGTTTTTT
CDR3aa: CASSRRGPYTGELFF

v_gene: TRBV7-2
len: 14
d_gene: TRBD1
abundance: few
j_gene: TRBJ2-7
CDR3nt: TGTGCCAGCAGCTCACACAGGGGGGTCGAAGAGCAGTACTTC
CDR3aa: CASSSHRGVEEQYF

v_gene: TRBV5-5
len: 15
d_gene: TRBD1
abundance: once
j_gene: TRBJ1-5
CDR3nt: TGTGCCAGCAGCTTGGTGGCGGGACAGAATCAGCCCCAGCATTTT
CDR3aa: CASSLVAGQNQPQHF

v_gene: TRBV20-1
len: 13
d_gene: TRBD1
abundance: .
j_gene: TRBJ1-2
CDR3nt: TGCAGTGGATTTCTCCAGGGGGCGGATGGCTACACCTTC
CDR3aa: CSGFLQGADGYTF

v_gene: TRBV5-1
len: 14
d_gene: TRBD2
abundance: .
j_gene: TRBJ2-1
CDR3nt: TGCGCCAGCAGGCGGGGGGACCTAAGCAATGAGCAGTTCTTC
CDR3aa: CASRRGDLSNEQFF

v_gene: TRBV5-1
len: 13
d_gene: .
abundance: few
j_gene: TRBJ1-6
CDR3nt: TGCGCCAGCAGCCCCGAAGAGGGCCCACCCCTCCACTTT
CDR3aa: CASSPEEGPPLHF

v_gene: TRBV20-1
len: 11
d_gene: .
abundance: .
j_gene: TRBJ2-7
CDR3nt: TGCAGTGCTAGAGGCCAGGAGGAGCAGTACTTC
CDR3aa: CSARGQEEQYF

v_gene: TRBV20-1
len: 12
d_gene: .
abundance: few
j_gene: TRBJ2-1
CDR3nt: TGCAGTGCTAGAGCAGGGGCCAATGAGCAGTTCTTC
CDR3aa: CSARAGANEQFF

v_gene: TRBV27
len: 16
d_gene: TRBD1
abundance: few
j_gene: TRBJ2-7
CDR3nt: TGTGCCAGCAGTCCTCACTGGACAGGGCTCTCCTACGAGCAGTACTTC
CDR3aa: CASSPHWTGLSYEQYF

v_gene: TRBV29-1
len: 12
d_gene: .
abundance: once
j_gene: TRBJ2-7
CDR3nt: TGCAGCGTTATCACAGGGACCTACGAGCAGTACTTC
CDR3aa: CSVITGTYEQYF

v_gene: TRBV7-8
len: 14
d_gene: .
abundance: few
j_gene: TRBJ2-7
CDR3nt: TGTGCCAGCAGCCCAAGGGTGCAGATCTACGAGCAGTACTTC
CDR3aa: CASSPRVQIYEQYF

v_gene: TRBV20-1
len: 15
d_gene: .
abundance: .
j_gene: TRBJ2-2
CDR3nt: TGCAGTGCTAGAGATCCGGGGCCTCACACCGGGGAGCTGTTTTTT
CDR3aa: CSARDPGPHTGELFF